The sample holds a few counts of the clone carrying this T cell receptor beta chain. At one end, the junction sequence differs from germline, possibly due to a read error. TCR alpha and TCR beta cDNA libraries carrying sample barcodes and UMIs came from 5'RACE with constant-segment primers. In TCRdb, the 5' RACE reads were re-called with MiXCR into one record per CDR3 protein. The repertoire holds around 82,000 distinct CDR3 sequences, with 9.5% to 15% as singletons. These data come from a study of T-cell memory formation after mild COVID-19. Sequencing input: PBMCs or a T cell subset sorted from them (not recorded which). This TCR came from a man between 18 and 35 years old who had mild COVID-19 (a few samples of this study predate the infection). Cell type and time point are not known.

The CDR3 reads CPSSLRGFLADEQFF. Here the CDR3 DNA reads TGTCCCAGCAGCTTAAGAGGGTTTCTCGCGGATGAGCAGTTCTTC. This chain joins TRBV7-3 and TRBJ2-1, with D possibly matching TRBD2 (5 bases). Germline lookup yields CDR1 SGHTA and CDR2 FQGTGA. The CDR3 totals 15 residues. The full variable domain, in which reference TRBV7-3 and TRBJ2-1 provide the parts outside the CDR3, is GAGVSQTPSNKVTEKGKYVELRCDPISGHTALYWYRQSLGQGPEFLIYFQGTGAADDSGLPNDRFFAVRPEGSVSTLKIQRTERGDSAVYLCPSSLRGFLADEQFFGPGTRLTVL.